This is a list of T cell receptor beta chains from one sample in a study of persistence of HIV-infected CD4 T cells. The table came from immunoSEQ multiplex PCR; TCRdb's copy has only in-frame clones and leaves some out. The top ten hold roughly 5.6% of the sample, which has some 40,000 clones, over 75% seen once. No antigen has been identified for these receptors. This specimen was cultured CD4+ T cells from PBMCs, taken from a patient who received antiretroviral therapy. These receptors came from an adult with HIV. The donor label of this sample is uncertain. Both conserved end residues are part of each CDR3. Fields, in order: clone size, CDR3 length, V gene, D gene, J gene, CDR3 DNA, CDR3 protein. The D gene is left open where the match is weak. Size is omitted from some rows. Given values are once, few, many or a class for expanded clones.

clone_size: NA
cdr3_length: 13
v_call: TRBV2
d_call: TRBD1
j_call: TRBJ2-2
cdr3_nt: TGTGCCAGCAGGGACAGGGAGGCCGGGGAGCTGTTTTTT
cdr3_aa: CASRDREAGELFF

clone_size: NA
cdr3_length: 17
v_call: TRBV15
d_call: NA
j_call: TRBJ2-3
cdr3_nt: TGTGCCACCAGCAGACCCCATGGGGCAGGGTCAACAGATACGCAGTATTTT
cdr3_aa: CATSRPHGAGSTDTQYF

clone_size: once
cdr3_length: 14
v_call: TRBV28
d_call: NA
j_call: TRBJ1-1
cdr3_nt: TGTGCCAGCAGTTACCATGCAGGGAACACTGAAGCTTTCTTT
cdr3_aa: CASSYHAGNTEAFF

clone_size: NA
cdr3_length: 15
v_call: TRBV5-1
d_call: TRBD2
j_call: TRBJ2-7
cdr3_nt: TGCGCCAGCAGAGTTACTAGCGGGGGGGCTATCGAGCAGTACTTC
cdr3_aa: CASRVTSGGAIEQYF

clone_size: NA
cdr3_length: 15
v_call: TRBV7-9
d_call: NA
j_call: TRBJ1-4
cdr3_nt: TGTGCCAGCAGCTCGCAGGGTTTGGGCGATGAAAAACTGTTTTTT
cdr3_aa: CASSSQGLGDEKLFF

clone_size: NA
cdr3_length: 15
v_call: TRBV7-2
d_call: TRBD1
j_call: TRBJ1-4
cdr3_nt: TGTGCCAGCAGGCGGGACAGCGCAACTAATGAAAAACTGTTTTTT
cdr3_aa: CASRRDSATNEKLFF

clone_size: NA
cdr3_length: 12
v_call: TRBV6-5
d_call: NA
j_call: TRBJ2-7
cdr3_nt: TGTGCCAGCAGCCAGGGCCCCTACGAGCAGTACTTC
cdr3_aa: CASSQGPYEQYF

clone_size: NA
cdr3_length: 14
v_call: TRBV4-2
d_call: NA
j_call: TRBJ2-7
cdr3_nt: TGTGCCAGCAGCCAAGAGCTCAGCCCCTACGAGCAGTACTTC
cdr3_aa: CASSQELSPYEQYF

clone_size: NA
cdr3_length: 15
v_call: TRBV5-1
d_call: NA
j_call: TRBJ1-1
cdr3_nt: TGCGCCAGCAGCTTCGGATGGGGGTCGAACACTGAAGCTTTCTTT
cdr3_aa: CASSFGWGSNTEAFF

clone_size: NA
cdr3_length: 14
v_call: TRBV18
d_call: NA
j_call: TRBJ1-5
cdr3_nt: TGTGCCAGCTCACACTCCGACAGGAATCAGCCCCAGCATTTT
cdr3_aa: CASSHSDRNQPQHF

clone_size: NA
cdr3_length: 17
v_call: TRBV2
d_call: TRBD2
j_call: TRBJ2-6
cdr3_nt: TGTGCCAGCAATGTAGCGGGGGCCTACTCTGGGGCCAACGTCCTGACTTTC
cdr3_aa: CASNVAGAYSGANVLTF

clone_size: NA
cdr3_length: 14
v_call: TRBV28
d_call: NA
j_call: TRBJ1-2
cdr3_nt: TGTGCCAGCAGTACACGAAGTCCTCGTAGTGGCTACACCTTC
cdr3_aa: CASSTRSPRSGYTF

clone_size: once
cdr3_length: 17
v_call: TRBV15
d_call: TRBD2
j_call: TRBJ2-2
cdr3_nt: TGTGCCACCAGCAGAGGGTGGACTAGCGGGTTTGCCGGGGAGCTGTTTTTT
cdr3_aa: CATSRGWTSGFAGELFF

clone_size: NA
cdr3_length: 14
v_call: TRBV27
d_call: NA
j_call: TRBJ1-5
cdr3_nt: TGTGCCAGCAGTTCCGCGAACTACAGAGGGCCCCAGCATTTT
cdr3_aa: CASSSANYRGPQHF

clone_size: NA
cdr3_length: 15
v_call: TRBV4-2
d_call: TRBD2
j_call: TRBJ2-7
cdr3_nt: TGTGCCAGCAGCCAAGCTAGCGGGGGAACCTACGAGCAGTACTTC
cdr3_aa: CASSQASGGTYEQYF

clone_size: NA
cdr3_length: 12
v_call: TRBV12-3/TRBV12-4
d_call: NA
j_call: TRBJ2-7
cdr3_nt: TGTGCCAGCAGGTCGGACGTCTACGAGCAGTACTTC
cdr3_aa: CASRSDVYEQYF

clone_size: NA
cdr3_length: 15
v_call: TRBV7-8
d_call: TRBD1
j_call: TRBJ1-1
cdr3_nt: TGTGCCAGCAGCACCACAGGGGGTTGGGGGACTGAAGCTTTCTTT
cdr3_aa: CASSTTGGWGTEAFF